Listed below are T cell receptor beta chains from one sample, sequenced in a study of T cell repertoires in ileal Crohn's disease. Assay: immunoSEQ multiplex PCR; the TCRdb copy retains only in-frame clones and omits some. The sample includes under 4,000 clones, around 80% of them seen just once. The source material was ileal tissue. These receptor sequences come from an adult with Crohn's disease. Both conserved end residues are trimmed from each CDR3. D genes are given only for firm matches.

J: TRBJ2-7
D: TRBD1
V: TRBV7-2
CDR3: ASSLDRGYEQY

J: TRBJ2-3
D: TRBD2
V: TRBV11-2
CDR3: ASSLAAGGAGDTQY

J: TRBJ1-5
D: .
V: TRBV6-1
CDR3: ASRPDSPQPQH

J: TRBJ2-1
D: TRBD2
V: TRBV7-9
CDR3: ASRVAGAIEQF

J: TRBJ1-4
D: .
V: TRBV2
CDR3: ASSSRQDFNEKLF

J: .
D: .
V: TRBV30
CDR3: AWSVGRYEQY

J: TRBJ2-2
D: TRBD2
V: TRBV2
CDR3: ASSEPSGGATGELF

J: TRBJ1-5
D: TRBD1
V: TRBV28
CDR3: ASSRQGAWQPQH

J: TRBJ1-1
D: TRBD1
V: TRBV19
CDR3: ASSIGGGTGIQAF

J: TRBJ2-7
D: TRBD2
V: TRBV6-5
CDR3: ASTYVLAGGSYEQY

J: TRBJ1-2
D: .
V: TRBV4-2
CDR3: ASSQGRTGLDYGYT

J: TRBJ1-1
D: .
V: TRBV14
CDR3: ASSQTAEAF